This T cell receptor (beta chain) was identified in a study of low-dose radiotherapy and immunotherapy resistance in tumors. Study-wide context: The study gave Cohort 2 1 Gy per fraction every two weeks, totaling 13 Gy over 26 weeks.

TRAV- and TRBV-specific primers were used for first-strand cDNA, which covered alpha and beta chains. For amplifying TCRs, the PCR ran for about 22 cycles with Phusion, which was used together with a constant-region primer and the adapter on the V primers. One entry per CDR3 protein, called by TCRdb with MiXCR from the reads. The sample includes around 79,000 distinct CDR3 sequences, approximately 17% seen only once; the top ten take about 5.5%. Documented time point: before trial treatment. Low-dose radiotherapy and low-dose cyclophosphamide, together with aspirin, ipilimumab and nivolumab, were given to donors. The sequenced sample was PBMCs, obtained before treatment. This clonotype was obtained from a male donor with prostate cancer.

The CDR3 reads CASSPLPSGSNEQFF. CDR3 DNA: TGTGCCAGCAGCCCCCTTCCTAGCGGGAGCAATGAGCAGTTCTTC. The chain joins TRBV4-2 to TRBJ2-1, with 10 bases aligning to TRBD2. The CDR3 sequence is 15 residues long. The V segment lost 4 bases and the J segment 6 bases; nucleotides outside the gene matches: 6. Germline assignment: CDR1 LGHNA and CDR2 YNFKEQ.